Following are 22 T cell receptor beta chains from one sample sequenced in a study of blood T cells in healthy people across ages. Combining a sample-barcoded 5' primer with a J-beta primer mix, a second PCR ran for roughly 7 to 12 cycles. MiXCR, run by TCRdb on the 5' RACE reads, gives a single entry per CDR3 protein. The sample lists some 900,000 distinct CDR3 sequences, 29% occurring once. Sample: blood. The receptor source for this set is a woman of 80 years or more in good health.

The V call is TRBV18, the J call TRBJ2-5; TRBD2 matches at 8 bases. The CDR3 contains 14 residues. CDR1 KGHSH and CDR2 LQKENI come from the germline V gene. The junction had 8 bases not matched to a gene; V was cut back by 6 bases and J by 5 bases. The CDR3: CASSPRTSSETQYF. CDR3 nucleotides: TGTGCCAGCTCGCCCAGGACTAGCAGTGAGACCCAGTACTTC.

This clonotype was counted ten times or more. The chain recombines TRBV4-3 with TRBJ2-1; D might be TRBD1 (7 bases). Trimming took 2 bases from V and 3 from J, leaving 11 bases between them. Looked up from germline, CDR1 is LGHNA and CDR2 is YSLEER. CDR3 size: 15 residues. The chain's CDR3 is CASSQQGGNYNEQFF. DNA for the CDR3: TGCGCCAGCAGCCAACAGGGGGGAAACTACAATGAGCAGTTCTTC.

In this sample, this clonotype turned up many times. The chain links TRBV6-2 or TRBV6-3 to TRBJ2-1; possibly TRBD2 for D (6 bases). The CDR3 totals 16 residues. Germline V gives CDR1 MNHEY, CDR2 SVGEGT. V lost 5 bases, J lost 0 bases, and 14 bases lay in between. CDR3 region: CASSRPGLSSYNEQFF. Here the CDR3 DNA reads TGTGCCAGCAGTCGCCCGGGACTGAGCTCCTACAATGAGCAGTTCTTC.

CDR3 amino acids: CAWSVRAGTRIYNSPLHF. The DNA of the CDR3 is TGTGCCTGGAGTGTACGGGCCGGGACAAGAATATATAATTCACCCCTCCACTTT. The rearrangement joins TRBV30 to TRBJ1-6; perhaps TRBD1 as D (6 bases). The CDR3 consists of 18 residues. In germline, CDR1 is GTSNPN, CDR2 SVGIG (reference sequence). The V end lost 0 bases, the J end lost 4 bases, and 19 bases lay between the germline ends.

The J gene is TRBJ2-7, the V gene TRBV28; 8 positions match TRBD1. Germline CDR1 MDHEN, CDR2 SYDVKM. The CDR3 length is 15 residues. The trim removed 4 bases at V and 2 bases at J, leaving 7 bases unmatched. The CDR3: CASSSAGGLTYEQYF. DNA of the CDR3: TGTGCCAGCAGTTCCGCAGGGGGCTTGACCTACGAGCAGTACTTC.

This clonotype was observed many times. The chain combines TRBV7-9 with TRBJ1-4, with D unclear. The CDR3 loop spans 14 amino acids. Trimming left V 5 bases short and J 0 bases short, with 7 bases between. Per germline, CDR1 SEHNR and CDR2 FQNEAQ (reference sequence). CDR3 bases: TGTGCCAGCAGCCCCATTGCAACTAATGAAAAACTGTTTTTT. Protein sequence: CASSPIATNEKLFF.

This clonotype was detected ten times or more. The rearrangement uses TRBV12-3 or TRBV12-4 and TRBJ1-5; the match to TRBD1 covers 7 bases. The CDR3 consists of 15 residues. The V segment lost 6 bases and the J segment 4 bases; nucleotides outside the gene matches: 9. CDR3 protein: CASRARTGSNQPQHF. In nucleotides, the CDR3 is TGTGCCAGCAGAGCTAGGACAGGCTCGAATCAGCCCCAGCATTTT.

This chain joins TRBV7-9 and TRBJ1-2; 8 nucleotides align to TRBD1. Per germline, CDR1 SEHNR and CDR2 FQNEAQ (reference sequence). The V segment lost 4 bases and the J segment 7 bases; nucleotides outside the gene matches: 17. CDR3 length: 17 amino acids. The CDR3 loop reads CASSSRPPGQGTAGYTF. DNA for the CDR3: TGTGCCAGCAGCTCCCGACCCCCCGGACAGGGAACGGCTGGCTACACCTTC.

This clonotype was recorded a few times. The V and J genes are TRBV6-6 and TRBJ2-3, with TRBD2 identical over 10 bases. Germline values: CDR1 MNHNY, CDR2 SVGAGI (reference sequence). V shed 6 bases and J 3 bases; nucleotides not matched to a gene: 9. The CDR3 covers 16 residues. The CDR3 loop reads CASSPISGGWTDTQYF. The CDR3 region has the DNA TGTGCCAGCAGCCCTATTAGCGGGGGGTGGACAGATACGCAGTATTTT.

This clonotype was found many times. The chain couples TRBV20-1 to TRBJ2-3; D unresolved. CDR3 length: 13 amino acids. Deletions cut 4 bases from V and 2 bases from J, with 10 bases between. Looked up from germline, CDR1 is DFQATT and CDR2 is SNEGSKA (reference sequence). The CDR3: CSANPRITDTQYF. The CDR3 region has the DNA TGCAGTGCTAATCCACGGATCACAGATACGCAGTATTTT.

The table lists this clonotype with a few counts. The CDR3 DNA sequence: TGCGCCAGCAGCCAGGGGGACAGGGTGAACACTGAAGCTTTCTTT. It specifies CASSQGDRVNTEAFF. J is TRBJ1-1 and V is TRBV4-3; 9 bases align to TRBD1. The junction had 2 bases not matched to a gene; V was cut back by 3 bases and J by 0 bases. Germline V gene data show CDR1 as LGHNA and CDR2 as YSLEER. This CDR3 comprises 15 residues.

At least ten counts were recorded for this clonotype. The rearrangement links TRBV6-2 or TRBV6-3 to TRBJ2-3, with D maybe TRBD1 (6 bases). The CDR3 spans 14 residues. CDR1 and CDR2 (germline): MNHEY, SVGEGT. V was cut by 4 bases and J by 7 bases, with 15 bases left in between. The DNA for the CDR3 is TGTGCCAGCAGTTCCGGGACAATCCCCCATACGCAGTATTTT. Amino acids: CASSSGTIPHTQYF.

The rearrangement uses TRBV11-2 and TRBJ1-1; D remains ambiguous. Between the trimmed V and J ends, which lost 6 bases and 2 bases, there was a span of 13 bases. CDR3 length equals 14 residues. Germline lookup yields CDR1 SGHAT and CDR2 FQNNGV. The CDR3 nucleotides read TGTGCCAGCAGTTTGATCGAATCTAACACTGAAGCTTTCTTT. Protein sequence: CASSLIESNTEAFF.

This chain uses TRBV28 with TRBJ2-4; TRBD1 or TRBD2 may be the D gene (6 bases each). CDR1 MDHEN and CDR2 SYDVKM come from the germline V gene. The CDR3 has 12 residues. V shed 6 bases and J shed 6 bases, with 9 bases lying between them. The CDR3 region is CASRQGGNIQYF. In DNA, the CDR3 is TGTGCCAGCAGACAGGGAGGAAACATTCAGTACTTC.

This clonotype was seen ten or more times. The V gene is TRBV29-1, the J gene TRBJ2-3; 7 bases agree with TRBD1. The CDR3 consists of 13 residues. The J segment lost 0 bases and the V segment lost 7 bases, leaving 4 bases of the junction unmatched. The germline CDR1 and CDR2 sequences are SQVTM and ANQGSEA. The CDR3 loop reads CSGGTVSTDTQYF. DNA for the CDR3: TGCAGCGGGGGGACAGTAAGCACAGATACGCAGTATTTT.

There are a few counts of this clonotype. A clone one base away is much larger, so this may be a read error. The rearrangement links TRBV2 to TRBJ2-7; D uncertain. This CDR3 is built from 11 residues. Germline V gene lookup returns CDR1 SNHLY and CDR2 FYNNEI. Deletions cut 6 bases from V and 7 bases from J, with 10 bases between. The CDR3 sequence: CASRRDVEQYF. The DNA of the CDR3 is TGTGCCAGCAGGAGAGACGTAGAGCAGTACTTC.

This clonotype was observed many times. V is TRBV7-2 and J is TRBJ2-7; 10 bases fit TRBD1. V lost 4 bases, J lost 0 bases, and 3 bases stayed unmatched. From germline, CDR1 is SGHTA and CDR2 FQGNSA. The CDR3 is 15 residues long. The CDR3 DNA sequence: TGTGCCAGCAGCTACCGGACAGGGGGCTCCTACGAGCAGTACTTC. This codes for CASSYRTGGSYEQYF.

Ten or more counts support this clonotype. The chain uses TRBV5-1 and TRBJ2-5, with 12 bases aligning to TRBD2. CDR1 and CDR2 (germline): SGHRS, YFSETQ. V was pared by 4 bases and J by 4 bases, with 14 bases of the junction left unmatched. This CDR3 has 18 residues. For the CDR3, the DNA is TGCGCCAGCAGCATTACTCCACTTGGACTAGCGGGGACAGAGACCCAGTACTTC. It translates to CASSITPLGLAGTETQYF.

At least ten counts were recorded for this clonotype. The chain recombines TRBV29-1 with TRBJ2-5; D is perhaps TRBD2 (5 bases). Trimming took off 4 bases at V and 5 bases at J, with 11 bases between the two ends. In germline, CDR1 is SQVTM, CDR2 ANQGSEA. CDR3 size: 12 residues. The CDR3 nucleotides are TGCAGCGTTGGGGGAGCGCGCGAGACCCAGTACTTC. It translates to CSVGGARETQYF.

The sample holds many counts of this clonotype. The rearrangement uses TRBV9 and TRBJ1-2, with TRBD1 matching over 9 bases. CDR1 and CDR2 from the germline V gene are SGDLS and YYNGEE. The J segment lost 4 bases and the V segment lost 3 bases, leaving 7 bases of the junction unmatched. This CDR3 has 15 residues. The CDR3 loop reads CASSAEDRGSYGYTF. The CDR3 DNA follows: TGTGCCAGCAGCGCCGAGGACAGGGGATCCTATGGCTACACCTTC.

In this sample, this clonotype turned up many times. The gene calls are TRBV29-1 and TRBJ1-1; TRBD1 agrees at 8 bases. CDR1 SQVTM and CDR2 ANQGSEA come from the germline V gene. The V and J ends lost 6 bases and 1 base, in that order; junction bases with no gene match: 4. The CDR3 extends over 13 amino acids. DNA of the CDR3: TGCAGCGTGAACAGGGGGACGAACACTGAAGCTTTCTTT. Translation: CSVNRGTNTEAFF.

In its sample, this clonotype was seen a few times. The chain carries TRBV7-9 and TRBJ2-7, with 7 bases lining up with TRBD2. Looked up from germline, CDR1 is SEHNR and CDR2 is FQNEAQ (reference sequence). CDR3 length: 16 residues. J was trimmed by 1 base and V by 1 base; bases with no gene match: 7. The CDR3, as DNA: TGTGCCAGCAGCTTAGGACCGGGCGGGGGATCCTACGAGCAGTACTTC. Translation gives CASSLGPGGGSYEQYF.